This TCR beta chain was sequenced during a study of blood T cell repertoires in COVID-19. Study-level information: Sources were T cells, B-cell-depleted T cells, or PBMCs; the material itself was cDNA or gDNA.

Original data processing: Nucleated cell number was recorded as an estimate derived from reference gene primer amplification. The method was immunoSEQ multiplex PCR; TCRdb's version includes in-frame clones alone and lacks a portion of them. V and J calls and clone size are given by that table; D and trimming were obtained from the DNA. Here the sample spans approximately 500,000 clones, 80% to 90% being singletons. Germline V lookup: CDR1 SGHTA, CDR2 FQGNSA. V lost 4 bases, J lost 2 bases, and 15 bases lay in between. This CDR3 is 16 amino acids long. The receptor was derived from a human donor in a cohort sampled during active COVID-19. This sequence joins TRBV7-2 and TRBJ2-1; possible D gene TRBD2, 5 bases. Material: peripheral blood. CDR3 residues: CASSSQSGSPYNEQFF. The CDR3 coding sequence is TGTGCCAGCAGCTCCCAGAGTGGGAGCCCCTACAATGAGCAGTTCTTC.